This T cell receptor beta chain was sequenced for a study of T cell responses to AZD1222 COVID-19 vaccine. Overall study: The study pooled second doses at about 4 or about 12 weeks.

Profiled with immunoSEQ multiplex PCR; TCRdb holds only in-frame clones, not every one. The table has about 120,000 clones, roughly nine tenths seen once. V lost 3 bases and J lost 5, with 13 bases in between. CDR1 is SNHLY and CDR2 is FYNNEI in the germline V gene. The CDR3 runs to 15 residues. The specimen comprised peripheral blood, sampled on day 0 of AZD1222 vaccination. The clonotype originates from an adult in good health. The genes are TRBV2 and TRBJ1-4, with a tentative D call TRBD1 (6 bases). The CDR3 is CASSDLGQSNEKLFF. The CDR3 DNA sequence: TGTGCCAGCAGTGACCTTGGACAGTCAAATGAAAAACTGTTTTTT.